The clone carrying this TCR beta chain appeared a single time. The data belong to a study of blood T cell repertoires in COVID-19. Looking at the study overall: Acute and convalescent COVID-19 samples came from the United States, Italy and Spain. From T cells, B-cell-depleted T cells, or PBMCs came the material, which was cDNA or gDNA.

Patients from Seattle were sampled longitudinally, starting during active infection. Per the original methods: Reference gene primer amplification in the assay estimated nucleated cell counts. Sequencing used immunoSEQ multiplex PCR; TCRdb keeps in-frame clones, though not all of them. V and J calls and clone size are as listed in that table; D and trimming were resolved from the DNA. This sample has hundreds of thousands of clones, with approximately 91% found just once. V shed 4 bases, J shed 3 bases, and the junction held 6 bases outside the gene matches. The length of the CDR3 is 15 residues. From germline, CDR1 is MGHRA and CDR2 YSYEKL.

The genes are TRBV4-1 and TRBJ1-2; 9 bases agree with TRBD1. Sequencing was carried out using peripheral blood. This clonotype was sampled from a woman in her 70s with COVID-19, enrolled during active disease. The CDR3 DNA reads TGCGCCAGCAGCCCCTTTCGACAGGGGGACTATGGCTACACCTTC. Its protein is CASSPFRQGDYGYTF.